This T cell receptor beta chain was identified during a study of technical replicates of blood from several donors. Trimming at V came to 5 bases and at J to 9 bases, leaving 18 bases not matched to a gene. This CDR3 region has 16 residues. From germline, CDR1 is MDHEN and CDR2 SYDVKM. TCRdb keeps only in-frame clones here, not all; method: immunoSEQ multiplex PCR. The sample contains fewer than 95,000 clones, 90% to 95% of which appear only once. The sequencing input was T cells isolated from PBMCs. This receptor was taken from a human donor in good health. V usage is TRBV28 and J usage is TRBJ2-5; 7 nucleotides line up with TRBD2. This CDR3 is CASSRASGTTLAAQYF. DNA of the CDR3: TGTGCCAGCAGTCGGGCAAGCGGGACTACCCTTGCGGCCCAGTACTTC.